This TCR beta chain was sequenced in a study of blood T cell repertoires in COVID-19 (dated by TCRdb to 2020 to 2022). Broadly, across the study: The collaborator samples originated in the United States, Italy and Spain and spanned the acute and convalescent phases of COVID-19. The prospective study material was composed of cDNA or gDNA derived from T cells, B-cell-depleted T cells, or PBMCs. The dataset comprised deeply sampled blood TCRbeta repertoires from subjects exposed to, actively infected with, or recovered from COVID-19. The repertoires were released in a freely available public database meant as a resource for research on the immune response to SARS-CoV-2. The samples were drawn from two sources: the first 160 participants of the ongoing ImmuneRACE study, and 1,200 or so subjects contributed by 6 global collaborators. Nearly every sample came with metadata listing a de-identified subject ID, COVID-19 status, age in years and sex. Where available, HLA class I and class II types were obtained from metadata supplied by the sample provider rather than from assay-based typing. What the research found in general, with its limitations: The quantity of clinical and demographic metadata differed by source and by participant and was supplied without curation.

Concerning this clone: Its antigen target is currently unknown. Base qualities are not recorded, but no much larger clone differs from it by a single base.

The CDR3 sequence holds 18 residues, the cysteine and phenylalanine included. Of the read, only the CDR3 DNA is kept; its 54 bases are in frame from base 1. Trimming leaves V shorter by 3 bases and J shorter by 5 bases, with the junction holding 14 bases beyond the gene matches. Per the germline V gene, SGHRS is the CDR1 and YFSETQ is the CDR2. TCRbeta CDR3 regions were amplified from genomic DNA by means of the immunoSEQ Assay, a bias-controlled multiplex PCR. In the source study's methods: The number of nucleated cells in each sample was estimated by amplification of reference gene primers within the assay. To quantify the absolute abundance of each unique TCRbeta CDR3 rearrangement, sequence reads were collapsed and filtered. For each sample, productive Simpson clonality was calculated by taking the square root of Simpson's diversity index across productive rearrangements. Entries here come from immuneACCESS through TCRdb and include only in-frame sequences with V and J called. Some clones fail to appear in such tables; in the studies checked, an unresolved V gene covers under half of the shortfall, and the cause of the remainder is unknown. The V and J calls and clone size are taken from that table; D and trimming were inferred from the DNA. The sample yields around 45,000 clones; 65% to 85% were counted once. Jointly, the top ten make up 25% to 40% of the sample.

Each collaborating institution followed its own protocols to collect whole blood in K2EDTA tubes. For TCRbeta analysis, collaborator samples were shipped as frozen whole blood, as isolated PBMCs, or as DNA extracted from either sample type. Here the chain combines TRBV5-1 and TRBJ2-3; the junction holds 11 bases that match TRBD2. The receptor was isolated from a woman of 80 years or more with acute or convalescent COVID-19. Sample: peripheral blood. In nucleotide form, the sequence is TGCGCCAGCAGCTCGGGTGGAGTACTAGCGGGAGTATTAGATACGCAGTATTTT. This codes for CASSSGGVLAGVLDTQYF.